The source of this T cell receptor (beta chain) is a study of cytomegalovirus exposure and HLA in healthy donors (dated 2017 in TCRdb). Regarding the complete study: According to a later analysis, one platform produced both the roughly 110 validation repertoires and the approximately 600 repertoires of the first cohort. To predict cytomegalovirus infection status, the study combined high-throughput TCR immunosequencing, statistical association of individual TCRs with disease status, and machine learning. Along with the approximately 700-subject first cohort, a separate validation cohort of around 120 different subjects was used. The study aimed to test whether cataloging public T cell receptors could reveal signatures of past pathogen exposure. The research as a whole found: Across donors, most TCR sequences were observed very rarely, whereas some public TCRs were present in many individuals. In a later analysis, TCRs clustered in the first cohort were found to also tend to co-occur in the approximately 120 validation repertoires, with 90% to 95% of cluster scores above 0. The classifier was reported to diagnose cytomegalovirus status with high specificity and sensitivity in both the original cohort and the validation cohort. The authors suggested that the approach could potentially be extended to other disease states and immunological phenotypes. The study listed approximately 150 TCR beta chains as associated with cytomegalovirus. In vitro tests confirmed that a few of the cytomegalovirus-associated TCR beta chains recognize cytomegalovirus antigens. All 130 or so repertoires were used to score co-occurrence in the validation cohort in a later analysis, because that analysis had no HLA typing for the cohort.

The donors belonged to the validation cohort of 90 to 150 subjects, which was separate from the approximately 660-subject first cohort. Library preparation was by the immunoSEQ multiplex PCR assay. As for how the authors treated the data: To diagnose cytomegalovirus status from the catalog of TCR beta chain sequences, a statistical classification framework was built. TCRdb holds this immuneACCESS table with in-frame rearrangements only. Some clones are missing; in checked studies, unresolved V genes explain under half, and the rest has no known cause. From that table come the V and J calls and clone size; the DNA was used to work out D and trimming. The sample yields over 150,000 clones; nearly 90% were counted once. The ten largest clones capture approximately 10% of the sample. The CDR3 numbers 15 residues from cysteine through phenylalanine. Left in the record is the CDR3 DNA by itself, 45 bases read in frame from the first base. V gives up 5 bases and J gives up 2 bases, and the segment between their germline ends measures 14 bases. CDR1 and CDR2 (MNHEY, SMNVEV) derive from the germline V gene (reference sequence).

Comments on this clone: The target of this receptor is not known. Base qualities are not at hand, and no much larger clone is one base apart.

The sequenced sample was PBMCs. The chain was built from TRBV27 and TRBJ2-3; no D gene call is confident. The sequence derives from a woman younger than 30 in good health and CMV-seropositive. The CDR3 region: CASSLRNFLTDTQYF. In nucleotide form, the sequence is TGTGCCAGCAGTCTCAGGAACTTTCTCACAGATACGCAGTATTTT.